This T cell receptor (beta chain) stems from a study of blood T cell repertoires in COVID-19. Study summary: Acute and convalescent COVID-19 samples came from the United States, Italy and Spain. PBMCs, B-cell-depleted T cells, or T cells provided the cDNA or gDNA that made up the material.

This clone was counted once. Original handling: For nucleated cells, counts were estimated from reference gene primer amplification. TCRdb keeps only in-frame clones here, not all; method: immunoSEQ multiplex PCR. V, J and clone size are taken as reported in that table, and D and trimming were inferred from the DNA itself. This sample has about 97,000 clones, with 91% found just once. The CDR3 contains 12 residues. V was trimmed by 5 bases and J by 0 bases, leaving 5 bases between them. Per the germline V gene, CDR1 is SGHTS and CDR2 is YDEGEE. The TCR was taken from a man aged 18 to 30 with acute or convalescent COVID-19. The genes are TRBV5-8 and TRBJ1-1, with unresolved D. The sequenced sample was peripheral blood. DNA of the CDR3: TGTGCCAGCAGTTTTATGAACACTGAAGCTTTCTTT. Protein sequence: CASSFMNTEAFF.